This entry features one T cell receptor (beta chain) sequence. The sample originates from a study of CD4 and CD8 cells across lung adenocarcinoma regions. The CDR3 covers 16 residues. The germline V gene has CDR1 MNHNS and CDR2 SASEGT. Deletions cut 6 bases from V and 2 bases from J, with 18 bases between. MiXCR, applied by TCRdb to the PCR reads, yields one record per CDR3 protein. The sample lists 9,500 to 15,000 distinct CDR3 sequences; around 50% were seen once. This TCR came from a female donor with lung adenocarcinoma. The CD4 and CD8 labels of this study may be unreliable. Sequencing was performed on CD8+ T cells from the margin of a lung tumor. The chain couples TRBV6-1 to TRBJ2-3, with D possibly being TRBD2 (7 bases). The CDR3 sequence is CASSQLWGGNTDTQYF. The CDR3 coding sequence is TGTGCCAGCAGCCAGTTATGGGGGGGCAACACAGATACGCAGTATTTT.